This entry lists 23 T cell receptor beta chains sequenced from one sample in a study of blood T cell repertoires in COVID-19. Here immunoSEQ multiplex PCR was the method, and the copy in TCRdb shows in-frame clones only, minus some. The sample lists about 150,000 clones; about 86% were seen once. The sample consisted of peripheral blood. The source of these receptors is a woman between 55 and 75 years old with acute or convalescent COVID-19.

This rearrangement joins TRBV4-1 to TRBJ1-5; 7 bases align to TRBD1. The CDR3 has 16 residues. Germline lookup yields CDR1 MGHRA and CDR2 YSYEKL. Trimming took 2 bases from V and 2 from J; bases not matched to a gene: 6. CDR3 residues: CASSQTTGEGNQPQHF. The DNA for the CDR3 is TGCGCCAGCAGCCAAACTACAGGGGAGGGCAATCAGCCCCAGCATTTT.

The chain couples TRBV5-1 to TRBJ1-4; D unclear. Trimming removed 0 bases from V and 2 bases from J, with 11 bases in between. The length of the CDR3 is 16 residues. Germline CDR1 SGHRS, CDR2 YFSETQ. As DNA, the CDR3 is TGCGCCAGCAGCTTGGCCGTGGAGGTCACTAATGAAAAACTGTTTTTT. The encoded protein is CASSLAVEVTNEKLFF.

The genes are TRBV30 and TRBJ1-1; D may be TRBD1 (6 bases). The CDR3 contains 13 residues. Germline lookup yields CDR1 GTSNPN and CDR2 SVGIG (reference sequence). CDR3 coding DNA: TGTGTCCTCTCCCGAGGGGGGGACACTGAAGCTTTCTTT. The encoded protein is CVLSRGGDTEAFF.

This chain uses TRBV11-3 with TRBJ2-2; D is ambiguous. The CDR3 spans 16 residues. Between the trimmed V and J ends, which lost 0 bases and 5 bases, there was a span of 13 bases. Germline V gene sequence: CDR1 SGHNT, CDR2 YENEEA. The CDR3 region is CASSLDSAPGTGELFF. Written as DNA, the CDR3 is TGTGCCAGCAGCTTAGACTCTGCCCCGGGTACCGGGGAGCTGTTTTTT.

In nucleotides, the CDR3 is TGTGCCAGCAGCCAAGATTTAGCGGGGAGCTCCTACAATGAGCAGTTCTTC. It codes for CASSQDLAGSSYNEQFF. The J gene is TRBJ2-1, the V gene TRBV4-2; 8 nucleotides line up with TRBD2. The CDR3 consists of 17 residues. The V gene's germline CDR1 is LGHNA and CDR2 YNFKEQ. Unmatched junction bases numbered 4, after V lost 0 bases and J lost 0 bases.

The chain has TRBV21-1 and TRBJ2-5; the table's TRBD2 call for D was not verified on the DNA. TRBV21-1 is a known pseudogene. CDR3 size: 14 residues. In nucleotides, the CDR3 is TGTGCCAGCAGCAATCCGGCGGGCCAAGAGACCCAGTACTTC. This gives the protein CASSNPAGQETQYF.

This chain joins TRBV5-8 and TRBJ1-4; D is ambiguous. The germline CDR1 and CDR2 sequences are SGHTS and YDEGEE. The V gene lost 4 bases and the J gene lost 3 bases, with 13 bases spanning the gap. This CDR3 contains 15 residues. CDR3 sequence: CASSPQGVSNEKLFF. The CDR3 DNA follows: TGTGCCAGCAGCCCACAAGGAGTGTCTAATGAAAAACTGTTTTTT.

For this clone: Other DNA sequences in this specimen translate into the identical CDR3. The genes are TRBV7-9 and TRBJ1-5; 7 nucleotides match TRBD1. CDR3 length: 14 residues. With V trimmed by 1 base and J by 6 bases, 3 bases remained unmatched. CDR1 and CDR2 from the germline V gene are SEHNR and FQNEAQ (reference sequence). The CDR3 sequence: CASSLGQGGQPQHF. CDR3 DNA: TGTGCCAGCAGCTTAGGACAGGGAGGTCAGCCCCAGCATTTT.

The chain couples TRBV30 to TRBJ1-2; no reliable D call. The V and J ends lost 4 bases and 0 bases respectively, with 9 bases between them. CDR1 and CDR2 from the germline V gene are GTSNPN and SVGIG (reference sequence). This CDR3 region has 13 residues. CDR3 coding DNA: TGTGCCTGGAAGTACCTAGCTAACTATGGCTACACCTTC. Its translation: CAWKYLANYGYTF.

The chain joins TRBV29-1 to TRBJ1-2; the D is unclear. The CDR3 totals 12 residues. Germline V lookup: CDR1 SQVTM, CDR2 ANQGSEA. V was shortened by 2 bases and J by 7 bases, with 11 bases between the two germline ends. CDR3 nucleotide sequence: TGCAGCGTTGAAAAGGGAGGAGGTGGCTACACCTTC. Amino acid sequence: CSVEKGGGGYTF. Variable domain in full (rest from reference TRBV29-1 and TRBJ1-2): SAVISQKPSRDICQRGTSLTIQCQVDSQVTMMFWYRQQPGQSLTLIATANQGSEATYESGFVIDKFPISRPNLTFSTLTVSNMSPEDSSIYLCSVEKGGGGYTFGSGTRLTVV.

The V and J genes are TRBV10-3 and TRBJ2-1; D remains ambiguous. Germline V CDR1 and CDR2: ENHRY, SYGVKD. Trimming left V 3 bases short and J 8 bases short, with 8 bases between. The CDR3 totals 12 residues. The CDR3 reads CAISELEYEQFF. The CDR3 region has the DNA TGTGCCATCAGTGAATTGGAGTATGAGCAGTTCTTC.

This clone was seen just once. The chain employs TRBV7-8 and TRBJ1-1; D perhaps matches TRBD1 (5 bases). The CDR3 contains 13 residues. Trimming pared 4 bases from V and 6 bases from J, leaving 12 bases between. The germline CDR1 and CDR2 sequences are SGHVS and FQNEAQ. The CDR3 coding sequence is TGTGCCAGCAGCTCAATCTGGGGGGCTGAAGCTTTCTTT. Its protein product is CASSSIWGAEAFF.

On this clone: One junction end disagrees with the germline gene, perhaps due to a read error. The rearrangement links TRBV30 to TRBJ1-1, with D uncertain. Germline V gene lookup returns CDR1 GTSNPN and CDR2 SVGIG (reference sequence). The CDR3 has 11 amino acids. The CDR3 sequence: CAWSPGGRANF. Here the CDR3 DNA reads TGTGCCTGGAGTCCAGGAGGACGGGCCAATTTT.

The chain is built from TRBV19 and TRBJ2-2, with D possibly matching TRBD1 (5 bases). Germline CDR1 LNHDA, CDR2 SQIVND (reference sequence). The V end was cut by 3 bases, the J end by 10 bases, with 12 bases between. This CDR3 has 13 amino acids. This chain's CDR3 is CASSMDGQSELFF. As DNA, the CDR3 is TGTGCCAGTAGTATGGACGGACAATCGGAGCTGTTTTTT.

A single count supports this clone. The chain combines TRBV10-1 with TRBJ2-3; 10 positions match TRBD2. Germline assignment: CDR1 WNHNN and CDR2 SYGVQD (reference sequence). Trimming at V came to 6 bases and at J to 1 base, leaving 4 bases not matched to a gene. This CDR3 has 15 residues. This CDR3 is CASSPGTSGTDTQYF. The DNA for the CDR3 is TGCGCCAGCAGCCCCGGGACTAGCGGCACAGATACGCAGTATTTT.

This chain uses TRBV18 with TRBJ2-6; 9 nucleotides match TRBD2. Per the germline V gene, CDR1 is KGHSH and CDR2 is LQKENI. The CDR3 spans 21 residues. V lost 6 bases and J lost 2; bases outside the gene matches: 20. The CDR3 bases are TGTGCCAGCTCTCTAAACTCTGCGGCTAGCGGGGCTGCTCCTGGGGCCAACGTCCTGACTTTC. It codes for CASSLNSAASGAAPGANVLTF.

The chain recombines TRBV7-6 with TRBJ2-7, with 10 bases that match TRBD2. V gave up 1 base and J gave up 6 bases; unmatched junction bases: 6. The V gene's germline CDR1 is SGHVS and CDR2 FNYEAQ. The CDR3 sequence is 15 residues long. The CDR3 loop is CASSLGLAGEGEQYV. The CDR3 region has the DNA TGTGCCAGCAGCTTAGGGCTAGCGGGGGAGGGCGAGCAGTACGTC.

The CDR3 nucleotides read TGTGCCAGCAGCCGGGGGGCCAATTGGGATGAGCAGTTCTTC. As protein: CASSRGANWDEQFF. The chain links TRBV27 to TRBJ2-1, with D tentatively TRBD2 (7 bases). The CDR3 loop spans 14 amino acids. CDR1 and CDR2 from the germline V gene are MNHEY and SMNVEV (reference sequence). The V gene lost 6 bases and the J gene lost 8 bases, with 17 bases spanning the gap.

The genes are TRBV3-1 (or the pseudogene TRBV3-2) and TRBJ1-3; D is ambiguous. Between the trimmed V and J ends, which lost 0 bases and 0 bases, there was a span of 6 bases. This CDR3 has 15 amino acids. Germline V gene sequence: CDR1 LGHDT, CDR2 YNNKEL (reference sequence). CDR3 residues: CASSQDIVSGNTIYF. The CDR3 DNA sequence: TGTGCCAGCAGCCAAGACATTGTCTCTGGAAACACCATATATTTT.

The J gene is TRBJ1-1, the V gene TRBV4-1; D is unresolved. The CDR3 is 14 amino acids. V dropped 3 bases and J dropped 4 bases, with 12 bases sitting between them. CDR1 and CDR2 from the germline V gene are MGHRA and YSYEKL. CDR3 sequence reads: CASSQEGRRTEAFF. The DNA of the CDR3 is TGCGCCAGCAGCCAGGAAGGGAGGCGCACTGAAGCTTTCTTT.

Only a few counts were recorded for this clone. The chain links TRBV5-1 to TRBJ2-2; TRBD2 matches 9 bases. With V trimmed by 4 bases and J by 4 bases, 8 bases remained unmatched. Germline V gives CDR1 SGHRS, CDR2 YFSETQ. The CDR3 totals 16 residues. As DNA, the CDR3 is TGCGCCAGCAGCACACGCGGGGGGGCCGTCACCGGGGAGCTGTTTTTT. It translates to CASSTRGGAVTGELFF.

The gene calls are TRBV27 and TRBJ2-1, with D unclear. The V end lost 0 bases, the J end lost 6 bases, and 9 bases lay between the germline ends. There are 14 residues in the CDR3. The germline CDR1 and CDR2 sequences are MNHEY and SMNVEV (reference sequence). The chain's CDR3 is CASSLSRLSNEQFF. The CDR3 coding sequence is TGTGCCAGCAGTTTATCCAGGCTAAGCAATGAGCAGTTCTTC.

In the case of this clone: This sample also contains other DNA sequences that code for the same CDR3. The genes are TRBV27 and TRBJ1-5; weak D call: TRBD1 (5 bases). Germline-derived CDR1 and CDR2 are MNHEY and SMNVEV (reference sequence). This CDR3 region has 12 residues. V shed 6 bases and J shed 3 bases, with 6 bases lying between them. CDR3 sequence (DNA): TGTGCCAGCAGCAGGGACAATCAGCCCCAGCATTTT. This translates into CASSRDNQPQHF.